Listed here is a single T cell receptor (beta chain). Only one count was recorded for this clonotype. The clone's antigen remains unknown. At one end the junction does not follow the germline gene, possibly because of a read error. The data were taken from a study of tumor-infiltrating lymphocytes in primary liver carcinoma (dated by TCRdb to the late 2010s). Notes on the research overall: Hepatocellular carcinoma (four) or combined HCC and intrahepatic cholangiocarcinoma (one) was present in the five patients, who were three men and two women aged 30 to 69 years. Each sample produced roughly 3.65 to 8 million productive TCRbeta reads, and read depth showed no significant difference between tissue types. The five patients had tumors staged T1-T3 N0M0, with maximum diameters ranging from about 4.2 to 10 cm. TCRbeta repertoire sequencing covered 35 or so specimens from 5 patients: around 25 tumor regions, 5 adjacent noncancerous liver tissues and 5 peripheral blood samples. Across five regions of each liver tumor, along with adjacent normal tissue and blood, the study brought together TCRbeta repertoire sequencing, expression microarrays and whole-exome sequencing. To link TCRbeta repertoire diversity with the local molecular phenotype, the roughly 23 tumor region samples were profiled using Agilent mRNA microarrays. Repertoires from technical replicates were highly reproducible, with mean shared-clone rates around 0.87 and correlation coefficients above 0.98.

The germline V gene provides CDR1 SGHRS and CDR2 YFSETQ. Reading from cysteine to phenylalanine, the CDR3 counts 16 amino acids. CDR3 DNA is the only sequence kept; it has 48 bases, read in frame from the first base. The research as a whole found: Only about 7-24% of top clones were present in all five regions of a tumor, suggesting spatial heterogeneity of tumor-infiltrating T cells. Consistent with antigen-driven expansion, pairs of tumor regions showed higher repertoire overlap (mean roughly 36%) than either tumor-adjacent pairs (about 17%) or tumor-blood pairs (around 15%). Compared with blood, tumors had a significantly larger share of the repertoire taken up by the top 250 clones (p = 0.039). Only the TCR beta chain was sequenced, which likely underestimates true repertoire diversity because unpaired alpha chains were not captured. Because the samples were bulk and unsorted, CD4+ and CD8+ T cell repertoires could not be compared. Only four or five patients were included in the study, and the authors note that the findings should be validated in a larger study.

Using a constant-region primer and ProtoScript II reverse transcriptase, TCRbeta-specific cDNA was reverse-transcribed from roughly 500 ng total RNA. Three nested multiplex PCR rounds, following a slightly modified ARM-PCR procedure, were used to build the TCRbeta libraries. Multiplex TRBV1-TRBV30 forward primers and a Cbeta reverse primer were used in the first two PCR rounds, each of which was run for roughly 10 cycles. Sample barcodes and Illumina adapters were attached in a final 25-cycle PCR using Deep VentR polymerase. Before sequencing, amplicons of 200-500 bp were gel-purified using a QIAquick gel extraction kit. The TCRbeta amplicons were sequenced with 250-bp paired-end reads on an Illumina HiSeq 2500. On the study's bioinformatics: To recover full CDR3 sequences, reads were quality-trimmed using Trimmomatic v0.33 and paired reads were then merged using FLASH v1.2.11. V, D and J germline segments were assigned to the rearranged TCRbeta sequences using MiGEC v1.2.1b. VDJtools v1.0.0 computed clonotype statistics and Shannon-Wiener diversity indices. To reduce sampling bias, subsequent analyses other than the diversity analysis used only the 250 most abundant clonotypes in each sample. The public reads were run again by TCRdb, first through fastp at Q25 and then through MiXCR, and only productive beta chains were kept. Each entry is one CDR3 protein sequence, shown with its most common DNA and genes. It is TCRdb's table, rather than the study itself, that gives the V and J calls and clone size. The sample table contains tens of thousands of distinct CDR3 sequences; only one count was recorded for roughly 70% of them. Jointly, the top ten make up roughly two fifths of the sample.

Total RNA and DNA were co-extracted from about 19-30 mg of bulk tissue with the AllPrep DNA/RNA mini kit, without cell sorting. Four to six patients with histopathologically diagnosed primary liver carcinoma underwent surgical resection in China between late 2015 and early 2016. At the time of sampling, the patients were treatment-naive and had chronic HBV infection. Each tumor was sampled at five spatially separated regions: the superior, inferior, left-lateral and right-lateral poles and the tumor centre. Histology showed that every tumor sample contained more than 80% viable tumor cells. Each fresh piece of tumor and adjacent tissue was cut in two, with one half stored in RNAlater at -80 degrees C and the other half sent for histology.

The receptor chain draws on TRBV5-1 and TRBJ2-3; possibly the D gene is TRBD2, per 6 matching bases. The sequenced sample was liver tumor tissue from sampling region 4. Taken with the paper, the label for cell subset or site translates to: tumor region T4, right-lateral pole. This receptor was taken from a middle-aged man with primary liver carcinoma and hepatitis B virus infection. This receptor carries the CDR3 CANSSGLADPTDTQYF. The sequenced DNA is TGCGCCAACAGCTCGGGACTTGCGGACCCTACAGATACGCAGTATTTT.